This T cell receptor beta chain was documented in a study of blood T cell repertoires in COVID-19. Study information: Sample material is recorded as cDNA or gDNA derived from T cells, B-cell-depleted T cells, or PBMCs.

Trimming pared 3 bases from V and 7 bases from J, leaving 12 bases between. The CDR3 spans 13 residues. Germline V lookup: CDR1 LGHDT, CDR2 YNNKEL (reference sequence). Recovered status applied to Cohort 3 donors who had two consecutive negative PCRs. It also applied to those with clearance or with symptom resolution. The repertoire was sequenced with immunoSEQ multiplex PCR; TCRdb's copy has only in-frame clones and lacks some. Of under 250,000 clones in the sample, around 86% were seen once. The TCR comes from a man in his forties who had recovered from COVID-19. The sequenced sample consisted of PBMCs or T cells enriched from blood (not recorded which). The J gene is TRBJ1-2, the V gene TRBV3-1 (or the pseudogene TRBV3-2), with a tentative D call TRBD1 (5 bases). CDR3 sequence: CASSHRGGLGYTF. DNA for the CDR3: TGTGCCAGCAGCCACCGGGGGGGACTTGGCTACACCTTC.